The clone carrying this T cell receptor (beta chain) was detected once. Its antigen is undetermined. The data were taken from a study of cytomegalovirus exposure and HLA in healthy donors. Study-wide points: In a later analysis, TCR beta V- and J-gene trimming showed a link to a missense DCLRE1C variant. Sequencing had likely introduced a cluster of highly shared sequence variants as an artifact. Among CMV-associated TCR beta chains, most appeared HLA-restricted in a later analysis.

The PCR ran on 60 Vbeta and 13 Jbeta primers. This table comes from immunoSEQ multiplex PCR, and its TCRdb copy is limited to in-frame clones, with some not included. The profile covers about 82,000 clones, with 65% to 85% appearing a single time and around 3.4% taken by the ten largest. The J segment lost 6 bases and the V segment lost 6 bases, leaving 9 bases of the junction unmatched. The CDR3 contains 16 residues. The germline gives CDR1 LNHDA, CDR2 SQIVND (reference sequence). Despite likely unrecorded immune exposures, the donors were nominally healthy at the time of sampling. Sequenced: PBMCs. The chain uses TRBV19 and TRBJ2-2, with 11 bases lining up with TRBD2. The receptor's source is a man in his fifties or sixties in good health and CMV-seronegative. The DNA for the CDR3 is TGTGCCAGTAGCCTCCAGGATAGCGGGGGGGCCGGGGAGCTGTTTTTT. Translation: CASSLQDSGGAGELFF.